A selection of T cell receptor beta chains follows, all from one sample in a study of blood T cell repertoires in COVID-19. Clones were read by immunoSEQ multiplex PCR, and TCRdb kept only the in-frame ones, dropping some. The sample holds about 230,000 clones, about 86% seen once. Sequencing input: peripheral blood. The receptors stem from a man aged 50 or older with active or convalescent COVID-19. The CDR3 runs from the conserved cysteine through the conserved F or W. The D gene is left open where the match is weak.

len: 16; d_gene: .; v_gene: TRBV18; j_gene: TRBJ2-3; CDR3nt: TGTGCCAGCTCACCGAGGGCAGATACTAGCACAGATACGCAGTATTTT; CDR3aa: CASSPRADTSTDTQYF
len: 15; d_gene: .; v_gene: TRBV28; j_gene: TRBJ1-3; CDR3nt: TGTGCCAGCCGGGCAGGGCCCAGCTCTGGAAACACCATATATTTT; CDR3aa: CASRAGPSSGNTIYF
len: 14; d_gene: TRBD1; v_gene: TRBV7-2; j_gene: TRBJ1-2; CDR3nt: TGTGCCAGCAGCTTCCCAGGGGGCGAGAAAGGCTACACCTTC; CDR3aa: CASSFPGGEKGYTF
len: 17; d_gene: .; v_gene: TRBV4-2; j_gene: TRBJ1-1; CDR3nt: TGTGCCAGCAGCCAAGTGATAAGGACAGCTTCGAACACTGAAGCTTTCTTT; CDR3aa: CASSQVIRTASNTEAFF
len: 13; d_gene: TRBD1; v_gene: TRBV10-3; j_gene: TRBJ2-7; CDR3nt: TGTGCCATCAGTGGGGACAGGGCCTACGAGCAGTACTTC; CDR3aa: CAISGDRAYEQYF
len: 16; d_gene: TRBD2; v_gene: TRBV4-1; j_gene: TRBJ2-3; CDR3nt: TGCGCCAGCAGCCAGGGGGCTAGCGGGGGGCGAGATACGCAGTATTTT; CDR3aa: CASSQGASGGRDTQYF
len: 15; d_gene: .; v_gene: TRBV5-1; j_gene: TRBJ2-1; CDR3nt: TGCGCCAGCAGCTTGGAACTCCCCCCCTACAATGAGCAGTTCTTC; CDR3aa: CASSLELPPYNEQFF
len: 13; d_gene: .; v_gene: TRBV7-7; j_gene: TRBJ2-2; CDR3nt: TGTGCCAGCAGCCCCCCGGGGGCCGGGGAGCTGTTTTTT; CDR3aa: CASSPPGAGELFF
len: 16; d_gene: TRBD2; v_gene: TRBV2; j_gene: TRBJ2-3; CDR3nt: TGTGCCAGCAGGATCCTAGCGGGGGGGCCTGCAGATACGCAGTATTTT; CDR3aa: CASRILAGGPADTQYF
len: 15; d_gene: TRBD1; v_gene: TRBV28; j_gene: TRBJ1-4; CDR3nt: TGTGCCAGCAGCGCAACAGGGGCCGGTAATGAAAAACTGTTTTTT; CDR3aa: CASSATGAGNEKLFF
len: 14; d_gene: TRBD1; v_gene: TRBV9; j_gene: TRBJ1-1; CDR3nt: TGTGCCAGCAGCGCAGGGGGCATGAACACTGAAGCTTTCTTT; CDR3aa: CASSAGGMNTEAFF
len: 13; d_gene: .; v_gene: TRBV25-1; j_gene: TRBJ1-2; CDR3nt: TGTGCCAGCAGTGAAGGAGGGCACTATGGCTACACCTTC; CDR3aa: CASSEGGHYGYTF
len: 14; d_gene: .; v_gene: TRBV7-3; j_gene: TRBJ2-1; CDR3nt: TGTGCCAGCAGCTTAAGGGCTCGGACTCCTAAGCAGTTCTTC; CDR3aa: CASSLRARTPKQFF
len: 13; d_gene: .; v_gene: TRBV9; j_gene: TRBJ1-1; CDR3nt: TGTGCCAGCAGCGCCCAGGGGTACACTGAAGCTTTCTTT; CDR3aa: CASSAQGYTEAFF
len: 16; d_gene: .; v_gene: TRBV5-1; j_gene: TRBJ1-5; CDR3nt: TGCGCCAGCAGCCCCGGAGACGGCTATAGCAATCAGCCCCAGCATTTT; CDR3aa: CASSPGDGYSNQPQHF
len: 16; d_gene: TRBD1; v_gene: TRBV5-1; j_gene: TRBJ2-1; CDR3nt: TGCGCCAGCAGGGGGGATGGGGACAGGGCCTACAATGAGCAGTTCTTC; CDR3aa: CASRGDGDRAYNEQFF
len: 15; d_gene: .; v_gene: TRBV21-1; j_gene: TRBJ2-7; CDR3nt: TGTGCCAGCAGCAAAGACTGCGACAGCTCCTACGAGCAGTACTTC; CDR3aa: CASSKDCDSSYEQYF
len: 13; d_gene: TRBD1; v_gene: TRBV29-1; j_gene: TRBJ2-7; CDR3nt: TGCAGCGTTGAAGGACAGGGGGGATACGAGCAGTACTTC; CDR3aa: CSVEGQGGYEQYF